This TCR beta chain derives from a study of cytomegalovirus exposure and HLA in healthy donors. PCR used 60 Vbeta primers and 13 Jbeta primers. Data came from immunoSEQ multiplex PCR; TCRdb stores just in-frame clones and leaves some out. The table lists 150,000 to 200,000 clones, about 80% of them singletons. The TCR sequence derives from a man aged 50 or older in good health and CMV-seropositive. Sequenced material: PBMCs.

CDR3 DNA: TGTGCCAGCAGTCCCGGGACAGGGTTCAGCTATGGCTACACCTTC. Translation gives CASSPGTGFSYGYTF. The chain uses TRBV6-1 and TRBJ1-2; 9 nucleotides line up with TRBD1. V lost 5 bases to trimming and J lost 4 bases; unmatched junction nucleotides: 8. CDR3 length: 15 amino acids. In germline, CDR1 is MNHNS, CDR2 SASEGT.